The present TCR beta chain was sequenced within a study of cytomegalovirus exposure and HLA in healthy donors. General observations from the study: With high specificity and sensitivity, the classifier reportedly diagnosed cytomegalovirus status.

The PCR made use of 60 Vbeta and 13 Jbeta primers. TCRdb's table, derived via immunoSEQ multiplex PCR, lists solely in-frame clones and lacks some. The sample holds 200,000 to 250,000 clones; 76% are singletons and the top ten take 0.63%. About this clone: What it binds is not known.

V shed 4 bases and J shed 1 base, with 15 bases lying between them. Germline-derived CDR1 and CDR2 are SGHRS and YFSETQ. The CDR3 loop spans 16 amino acids. Sequencing was carried out using PBMCs. The V and J genes are TRBV5-1 and TRBJ2-1, with D tentatively TRBD1 (5 bases). This sequence originates from a man aged 18-30 years in good health and CMV-seronegative. The CDR3 DNA reads as TGCGCCAGCAGCCCGACAGATTTAGAGTCCTACAATGAGCAGTTCTTC. Protein: CASSPTDLESYNEQFF.